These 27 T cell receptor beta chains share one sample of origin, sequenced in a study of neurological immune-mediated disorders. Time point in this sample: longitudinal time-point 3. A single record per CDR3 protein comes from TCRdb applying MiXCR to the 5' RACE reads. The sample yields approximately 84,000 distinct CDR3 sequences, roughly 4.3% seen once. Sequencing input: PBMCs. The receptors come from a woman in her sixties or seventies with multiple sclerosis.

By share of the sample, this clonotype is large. This CDR3 is CASSPEDSSFYEQYF. CDR3 DNA sequence: TGTGCCAGCAGCCCGGAGGACAGTTCGTTCTACGAGCAGTACTTC. This chain uses TRBV14 with TRBJ2-7; possibly TRBD1 for D (6 bases). The CDR3 covers 15 residues. Between the trimmed V and J ends, which lost 4 bases and 3 bases, there was a span of 16 bases. Germline loops: CDR1 SGHDN, CDR2 FVKESK.

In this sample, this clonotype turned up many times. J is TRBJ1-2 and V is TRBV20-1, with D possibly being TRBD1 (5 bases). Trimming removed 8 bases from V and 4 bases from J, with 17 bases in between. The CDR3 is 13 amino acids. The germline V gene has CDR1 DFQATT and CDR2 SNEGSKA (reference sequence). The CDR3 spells CSPVLGTGYGYTF. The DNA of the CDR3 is TGCAGTCCGGTACTGGGGACTGGCTATGGCTACACCTTC.

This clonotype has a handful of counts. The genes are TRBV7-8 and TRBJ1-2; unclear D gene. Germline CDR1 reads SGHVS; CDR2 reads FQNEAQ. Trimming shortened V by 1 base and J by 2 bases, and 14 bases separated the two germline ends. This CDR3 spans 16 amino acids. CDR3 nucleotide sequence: TGTGCCAGCAGCTTAGTGTTAAGAGACCTCAACTATGGCTACACCTTC. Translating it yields CASSLVLRDLNYGYTF.

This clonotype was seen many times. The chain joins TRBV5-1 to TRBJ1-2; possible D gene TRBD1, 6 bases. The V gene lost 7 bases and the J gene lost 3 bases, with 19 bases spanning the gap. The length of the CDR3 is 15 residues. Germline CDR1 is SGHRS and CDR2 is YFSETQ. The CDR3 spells CASRDVYKGDYGYTF. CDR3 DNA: TGCGCCAGCCGGGATGTGTATAAGGGGGACTATGGCTACACCTTC.

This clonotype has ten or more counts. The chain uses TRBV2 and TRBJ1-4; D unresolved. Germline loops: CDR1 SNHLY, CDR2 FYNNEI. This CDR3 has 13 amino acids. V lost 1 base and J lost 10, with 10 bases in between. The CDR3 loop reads CASSEEPPGKLFF. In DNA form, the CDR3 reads TGTGCCAGCAGTGAAGAGCCACCGGGAAAACTGTTTTTT.

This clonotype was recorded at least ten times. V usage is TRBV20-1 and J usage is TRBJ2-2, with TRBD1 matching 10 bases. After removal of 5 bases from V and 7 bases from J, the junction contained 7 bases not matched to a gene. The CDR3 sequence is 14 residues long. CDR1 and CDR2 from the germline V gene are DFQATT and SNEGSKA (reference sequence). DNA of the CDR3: TGCAGTGCTCAGAGACAGGGGGCTGGCGGGGAGCTGTTTTTT. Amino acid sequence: CSAQRQGAGGELFF.

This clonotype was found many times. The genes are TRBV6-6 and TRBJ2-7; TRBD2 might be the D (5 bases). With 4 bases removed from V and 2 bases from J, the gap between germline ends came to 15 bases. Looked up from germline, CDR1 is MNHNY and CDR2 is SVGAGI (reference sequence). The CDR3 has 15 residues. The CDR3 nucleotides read TGTGCCAGCAGTTTAAGAGGTGGAGGAACCTACGAGCAGTACTTC. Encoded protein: CASSLRGGGTYEQYF.

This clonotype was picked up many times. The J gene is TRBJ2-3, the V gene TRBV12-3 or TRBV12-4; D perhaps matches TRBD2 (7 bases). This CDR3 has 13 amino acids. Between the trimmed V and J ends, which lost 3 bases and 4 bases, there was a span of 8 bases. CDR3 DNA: TGTGCCAGCAGTTTGGGGGGGCCAGATACGCAGTATTTT. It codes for CASSLGGPDTQYF.

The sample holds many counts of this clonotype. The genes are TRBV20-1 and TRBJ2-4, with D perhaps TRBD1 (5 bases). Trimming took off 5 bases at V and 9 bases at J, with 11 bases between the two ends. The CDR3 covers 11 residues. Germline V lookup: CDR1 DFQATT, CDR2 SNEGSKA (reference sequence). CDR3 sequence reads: CSAPGQGIQYF. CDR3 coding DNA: TGCAGTGCTCCAGGGCAGGGCATTCAGTACTTC.

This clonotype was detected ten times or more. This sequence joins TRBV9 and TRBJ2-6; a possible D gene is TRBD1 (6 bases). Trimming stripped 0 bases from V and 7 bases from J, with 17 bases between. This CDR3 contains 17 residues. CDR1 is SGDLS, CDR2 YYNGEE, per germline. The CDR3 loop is CASSVDVRGMKANVLTF. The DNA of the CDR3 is TGTGCCAGCAGCGTAGACGTCAGGGGTATGAAAGCCAACGTCCTGACTTTC.

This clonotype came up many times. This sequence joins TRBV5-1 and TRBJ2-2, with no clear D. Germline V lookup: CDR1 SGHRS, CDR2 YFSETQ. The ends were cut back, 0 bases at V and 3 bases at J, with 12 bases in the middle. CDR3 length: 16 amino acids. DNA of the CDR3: TGCGCCAGCAGCTTGGATGGCCGGATGTACACCGGGGAGCTGTTTTTT. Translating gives CASSLDGRMYTGELFF. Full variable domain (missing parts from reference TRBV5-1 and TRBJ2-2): KAGVTQTPRYLIKTRGQQVTLSCSPISGHRSVSWYQQTPGQGLQFLFEYFSETQRNKGNFPGRFSGRQFSNSRSEMNVSTLELGDSALYLCASSLDGRMYTGELFFGEGSRLTVL.

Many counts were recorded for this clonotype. CDR3 in amino acids: CASSLTSGGAIEQFF. CDR3 bases: TGCGCCAGCAGCCTGACTAGCGGGGGGGCCATTGAGCAGTTCTTC. V and J are TRBV5-1 and TRBJ2-1; TRBD2 matches at 14 bases. V dropped 4 bases and J dropped 9; count of bases not matched to a gene: 6. CDR3 length: 15 residues. Germline V gene data show CDR1 as SGHRS and CDR2 as YFSETQ.

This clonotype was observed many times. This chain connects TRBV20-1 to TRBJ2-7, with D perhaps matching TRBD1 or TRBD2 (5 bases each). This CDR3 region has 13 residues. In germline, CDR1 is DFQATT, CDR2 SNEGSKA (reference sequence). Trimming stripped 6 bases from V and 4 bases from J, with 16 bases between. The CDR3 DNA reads TGCAGTGCGGACCCAGCCGGGGCTTACGAGCAGTACTTC. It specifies CSADPAGAYEQYF.

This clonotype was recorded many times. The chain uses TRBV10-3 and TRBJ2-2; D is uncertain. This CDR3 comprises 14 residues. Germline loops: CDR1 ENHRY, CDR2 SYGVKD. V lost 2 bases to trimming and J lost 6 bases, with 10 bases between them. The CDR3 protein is CAISETPGSGELFF. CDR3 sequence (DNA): TGTGCCATCAGTGAGACCCCAGGCTCCGGGGAGCTGTTTTTT.

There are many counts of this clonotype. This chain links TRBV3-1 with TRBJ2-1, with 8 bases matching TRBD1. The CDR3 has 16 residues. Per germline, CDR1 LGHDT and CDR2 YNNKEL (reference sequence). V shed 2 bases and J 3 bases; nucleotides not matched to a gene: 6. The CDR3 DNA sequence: TGTGCCAGCAGCCAACCAAGACAGGGGATCTACAATGAGCAGTTCTTC. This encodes CASSQPRQGIYNEQFF.

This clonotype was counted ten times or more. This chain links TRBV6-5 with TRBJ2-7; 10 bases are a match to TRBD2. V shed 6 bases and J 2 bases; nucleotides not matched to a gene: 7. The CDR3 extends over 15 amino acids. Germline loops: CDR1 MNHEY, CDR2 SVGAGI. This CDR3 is CASSRSLAGAYEQYF. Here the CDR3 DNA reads TGTGCCAGCAGCCGATCTCTAGCGGGGGCCTACGAGCAGTACTTC.

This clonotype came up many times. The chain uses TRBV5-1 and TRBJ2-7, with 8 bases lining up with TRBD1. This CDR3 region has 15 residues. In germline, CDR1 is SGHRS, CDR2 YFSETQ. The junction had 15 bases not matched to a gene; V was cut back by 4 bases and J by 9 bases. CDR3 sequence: CASSTSGTGNSRQYF. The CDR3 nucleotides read TGCGCCAGCAGCACCTCCGGGACAGGTAATTCGAGGCAGTACTTC.

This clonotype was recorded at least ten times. CDR3 protein: CASYRQGLRYGYTF. CDR3 DNA sequence: TGTGCCAGCTATAGACAGGGCCTCCGCTATGGCTACACCTTC. J is TRBJ1-2 and V is TRBV6-1; 7 bases line up with TRBD1. Germline CDR1 and CDR2: MNHNS and SASEGT. The CDR3 contains 14 residues. Germline trimming cut 8 bases from V and 4 bases from J; bases unmatched to any gene: 10.

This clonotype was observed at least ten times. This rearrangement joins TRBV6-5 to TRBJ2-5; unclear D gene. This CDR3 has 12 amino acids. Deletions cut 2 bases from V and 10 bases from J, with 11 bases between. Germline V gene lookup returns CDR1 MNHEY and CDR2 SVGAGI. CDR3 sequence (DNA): TGTGCCAGCAGTTACCCCCTCGGTGACCAGTACTTC. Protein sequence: CASSYPLGDQYF.

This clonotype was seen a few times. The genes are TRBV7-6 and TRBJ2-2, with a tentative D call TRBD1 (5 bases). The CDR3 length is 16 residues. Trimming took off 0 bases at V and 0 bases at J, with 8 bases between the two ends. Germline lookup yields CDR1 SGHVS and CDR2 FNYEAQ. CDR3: CASSLAGRANTGELFF. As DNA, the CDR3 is TGTGCCAGCAGCTTAGCCGGCAGGGCGAACACCGGGGAGCTGTTTTTT.

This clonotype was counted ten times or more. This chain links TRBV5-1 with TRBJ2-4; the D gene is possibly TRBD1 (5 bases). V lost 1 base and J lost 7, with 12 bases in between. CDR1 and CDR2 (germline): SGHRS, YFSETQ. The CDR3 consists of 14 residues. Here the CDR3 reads CASSLLQGSNIQYF. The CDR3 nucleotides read TGCGCCAGCAGCTTGCTGCAGGGTTCGAACATTCAGTACTTC.

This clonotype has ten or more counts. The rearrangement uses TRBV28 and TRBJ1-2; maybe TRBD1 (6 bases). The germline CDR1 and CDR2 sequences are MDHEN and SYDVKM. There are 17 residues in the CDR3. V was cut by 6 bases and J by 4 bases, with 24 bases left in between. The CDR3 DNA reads TGTGCCAGCAGCGCCCTCCGGGACACTCATCAGCGCTATGGCTACACCTTC. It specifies CASSALRDTHQRYGYTF.

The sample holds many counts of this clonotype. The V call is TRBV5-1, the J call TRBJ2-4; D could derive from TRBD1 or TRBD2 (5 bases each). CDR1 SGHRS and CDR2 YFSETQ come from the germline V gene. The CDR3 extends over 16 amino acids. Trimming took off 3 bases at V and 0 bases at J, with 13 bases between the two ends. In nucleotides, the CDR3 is TGCGCCAGCAGCTGGGAGTTTGGGGGAGCCAAAAACATTCAGTACTTC. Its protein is CASSWEFGGAKNIQYF.

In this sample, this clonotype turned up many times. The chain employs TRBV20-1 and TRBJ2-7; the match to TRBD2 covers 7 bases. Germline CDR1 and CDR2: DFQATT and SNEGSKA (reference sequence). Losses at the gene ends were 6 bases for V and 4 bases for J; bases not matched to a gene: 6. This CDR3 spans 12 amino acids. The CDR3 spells CSALGLFYEQYF. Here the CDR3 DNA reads TGCAGTGCCTTGGGACTATTTTACGAGCAGTACTTC.

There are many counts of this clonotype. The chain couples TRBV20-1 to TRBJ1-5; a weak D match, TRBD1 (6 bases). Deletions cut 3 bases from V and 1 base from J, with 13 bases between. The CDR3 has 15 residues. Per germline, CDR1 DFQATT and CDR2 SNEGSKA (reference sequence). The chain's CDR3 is CSASRRGESNQPQHF. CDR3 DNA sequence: TGCAGTGCTAGTCGCAGGGGAGAAAGCAATCAGCCCCAGCATTTT.

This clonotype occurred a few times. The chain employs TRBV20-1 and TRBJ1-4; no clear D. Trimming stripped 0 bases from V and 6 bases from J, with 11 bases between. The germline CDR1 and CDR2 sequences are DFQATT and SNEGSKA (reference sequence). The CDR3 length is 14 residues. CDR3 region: CSARDPSRDEKLFF. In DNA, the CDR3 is TGCAGTGCTAGAGATCCTTCCCGGGATGAAAAACTGTTTTTT.

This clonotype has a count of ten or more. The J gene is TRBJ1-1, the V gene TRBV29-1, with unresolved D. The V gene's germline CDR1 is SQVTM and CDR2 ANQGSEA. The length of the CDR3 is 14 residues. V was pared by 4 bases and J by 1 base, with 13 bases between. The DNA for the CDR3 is TGCAGCGTTGGGATCGGCAGGTCGAACACTGAAGCTTTCTTT. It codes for CSVGIGRSNTEAFF.